Listed here are 25 T cell receptor beta chains from one sample, sequenced in a study of T cell responses to AZD1222 COVID-19 vaccine (dated by TCRdb to the early 2020s). The time point label here, explained by the study, means: baseline before first vaccination. The library was built by means of the immunoSEQ multiplex PCR assay. Drawn from immuneACCESS, this table holds only the in-frame rearrangements with V and J called that TCRdb kept. Clones are partly lost; checked studies trace under half to an unresolved V gene and leave the rest unexplained. Across this sample there are 70,000 or so clones, with 65% to 80% seen only once. The top ten clonotypes cover around 10% of the sample. Here the sequenced sample was peripheral blood, taken on day 0 of AZD1222 vaccination. Receptors were obtained from an adult in good health.

This clone was seen many times. V gene TRBV24-1 combines with J gene TRBJ1-5; D unclear. The germline V gene encodes CDR1 KGHDR and CDR2 SFDVKD. V was trimmed by 6 bases and J by 2 bases, leaving 10 bases between them. CDR3 length: 14 residues. The CDR3 spells CATSPGYGNQPQHF. The CDR3 region has the DNA TGTGCCACCAGTCCAGGATACGGCAATCAGCCCCAGCATTTT.

The V and J genes are TRBV10-3 and TRBJ1-6; no firm D call. The length of the CDR3 is 12 residues. Per germline, CDR1 ENHRY and CDR2 SYGVKD. The germline V and J ends were trimmed by 3 bases and 9 bases, with 6 bases remaining between them. CDR3 residues: CAISEQTSPLHF. The CDR3 nucleotides are TGTGCCATCAGTGAACAGACTTCACCCCTCCACTTT.

This chain joins TRBV6-2 or TRBV6-3 and TRBJ1-5; TRBD1 matches 7 bases. Germline trimming cut 6 bases from V and 6 bases from J; bases unmatched to any gene: 5. Per the germline V gene, CDR1 is MNHEY and CDR2 is SVGEGT. This CDR3 is built from 13 residues. The CDR3 is CASSTTGFQPQHF. As DNA, the CDR3 is TGTGCCAGCAGCACGACAGGGTTTCAGCCCCAGCATTTT.

This clone appeared a single time. The V gene is TRBV6-1, the J gene TRBJ1-6; D not resolved. Germline values: CDR1 MNHNS, CDR2 SASEGT. The CDR3 is made up of 17 amino acids. The V end lost 3 bases, the J end lost 0 bases, and 12 bases lay between the germline ends. The CDR3 here is CASSEAGWSSYNSPLHF. The CDR3 coding sequence is TGTGCCAGCAGTGAGGCAGGTTGGAGCTCCTATAATTCACCCCTCCACTTT.

The chain links TRBV6-5 to TRBJ1-2; D perhaps matches TRBD1 (6 bases). The CDR3 spans 13 residues. V dropped 6 bases and J dropped 5 bases, with 13 bases sitting between them. Looked up from germline, CDR1 is MNHEY and CDR2 is SVGAGI. CDR3 in amino acids: CASRKTTGYGYTF. The CDR3 DNA reads TGTGCCAGCAGGAAAACTACAGGGTATGGCTACACCTTC.

The rearrangement links TRBV5-5 to TRBJ2-7, with TRBD1 matching over 9 bases. V gave up 4 bases and J gave up 5 bases; unmatched junction bases: 10. In germline, CDR1 is SGHKS, CDR2 YYEKEE (reference sequence). The CDR3 spans 15 residues. CDR3 nucleotides: TGTGCCAGCAGCGAACCAGGGGACAGGGTCCACGAGCAGTACTTC. Amino acid sequence: CASSEPGDRVHEQYF.

This clone was recorded many times. The chain combines TRBV19 with TRBJ1-2; 9 nucleotides agree with TRBD1. The length of the CDR3 is 15 residues. The V segment lost 3 bases and the J segment 6 bases; nucleotides outside the gene matches: 8. The germline V gene encodes CDR1 LNHDA and CDR2 SQIVND (reference sequence). Written as DNA, the CDR3 is TGTGCCAGTAGTATCCCCGGACAGGGGATCCATGGCTACACCTTC. Amino acid sequence: CASSIPGQGIHGYTF.

In its sample, this clone was seen many times. This chain joins TRBV10-1 and TRBJ2-7, with D perhaps TRBD1 (5 bases). The CDR3 is 11 amino acids. Trimming stripped 8 bases from V and 6 bases from J, with 11 bases between. Germline V gives CDR1 WNHNN, CDR2 SYGVQD (reference sequence). CDR3 residues: CASDWGSEQYF. The CDR3 region has the DNA TGCGCCAGCGATTGGGGCAGCGAGCAGTACTTC.

The rearrangement links TRBV5-4 to TRBJ2-7; the match to TRBD1 covers 7 bases. CDR3 length: 14 residues. CDR1 SGHNT and CDR2 YYREEE come from the germline V gene (reference sequence). After removal of 4 bases from V and 4 bases from J, the junction contained 8 bases not matched to a gene. The CDR3 DNA sequence: TGTGCCAGCAGCCCTCCGGGACAGTTATACGAGCAGTACTTC. This translates into CASSPPGQLYEQYF.

Only one count was recorded for this clone. The J gene is TRBJ2-5, the V gene TRBV19; TRBD2 aligns across 8 bases. J was trimmed by 5 bases and V by 3 bases; bases with no gene match: 8. Germline V gene lookup returns CDR1 LNHDA and CDR2 SQIVND (reference sequence). The CDR3 has 15 residues. CDR3 protein: CASSIARGAWETQYF. CDR3 DNA sequence: TGTGCCAGTAGTATCGCGCGGGGGGCTTGGGAGACCCAGTACTTC.

The chain recombines TRBV11-2 with TRBJ2-3, with no clear D. Germline CDR1 and CDR2: SGHAT and FQNNGV. Trimming pared 2 bases from V and 0 bases from J, leaving 9 bases between. The CDR3 runs 15 residues. CDR3 in amino acids: CASSLLISSTDTQYF. CDR3 DNA: TGTGCCAGCAGCTTATTGATCTCTAGCACAGATACGCAGTATTTT.

This clone was detected only once. The V gene is TRBV5-1, the J gene TRBJ1-6, with D tentatively TRBD1 (5 bases). Germline CDR1 reads SGHRS; CDR2 reads YFSETQ. Trimming stripped 3 bases from V and 5 bases from J, with 9 bases between. The CDR3 has 14 amino acids. The CDR3 region is CASSWTGDNSPLHF. In nucleotides, the CDR3 is TGCGCCAGCAGCTGGACGGGGGATAATTCACCCCTCCACTTT.

The genes are TRBV5-1 and TRBJ2-7; the D is unclear. The CDR3 sequence is 15 residues long. V was clipped by 0 bases and J by 3 bases, with 13 bases between them. Looked up from germline, CDR1 is SGHRS and CDR2 is YFSETQ. The chain's CDR3 is CASSLDWSKLYEQYF. CDR3 in DNA: TGCGCCAGCAGCTTGGACTGGAGTAAGCTCTACGAGCAGTACTTC.

This clone was counted once. The rearrangement joins TRBV2 to TRBJ1-5; TRBD1 might be the D (6 bases). In germline, CDR1 is SNHLY, CDR2 FYNNEI. Trimming cost V 6 bases and J 5 bases, with 17 bases left between them. This CDR3 comprises 15 residues. The DNA of the CDR3 is TGTGCCAGCAGCGCATTACAGGGACCGGATCAGCCCCAGCATTTT. Translated, it gives CASSALQGPDQPQHF.

This clone was seen just once. V and J are TRBV11-2 and TRBJ1-1; D uncertain. The CDR3 is 12 amino acids. The V end was cut by 4 bases, the J end by 0 bases, with 3 bases between. Germline V CDR1 and CDR2: SGHAT, FQNNGV. In nucleotides, the CDR3 is TGTGCCAGCAGCTCAATGAACACTGAAGCTTTCTTT. Protein sequence: CASSSMNTEAFF. The whole variable domain, remainder taken from reference TRBV11-2 and TRBJ1-1, is EAGVAQSPRYKIIEKRQSVAFWCNPISGHATLYWYQQILGQGPKLLIQFQNNGVVDDSQLPKDRFSAERLKGVDSTLKIQPAKLEDSAVYLCASSSMNTEAFFGQGTRLTVV.

This clone was picked up a small number of times. The V gene is TRBV18, the J gene TRBJ2-2; D is ambiguous. The germline V gene encodes CDR1 KGHSH and CDR2 LQKENI. The CDR3 is 16 amino acids. The V and J ends lost 0 bases and 2 bases respectively, with 10 bases between them. CDR3 in DNA: TGTGCCAGCTCACCACCCTCCAGCACTAACACCGGGGAGCTGTTTTTT. Residues: CASSPPSSTNTGELFF.

This chain links TRBV23-1 with TRBJ2-7; 8 bases map to TRBD2. TRBV23-1 carries the ORF label, with uncertain function. The V gene end was trimmed by 2 bases and the J gene end by 4 bases; junction bases not matched to a gene: 13. The CDR3 has 17 amino acids. The CDR3 nucleotides are TGCGCCAGCAGTCAACCCACCCAGCGGGGGTTACCGTACGAGCAGTACTTC. This gives the protein CASSQPTQRGLPYEQYF.

A few counts support this clone. The gene calls are TRBV4-1 and TRBJ2-2, with 9 bases aligning to TRBD2. This CDR3 has 15 amino acids. Germline assignment: CDR1 MGHRA and CDR2 YSYEKL. J lost 4 bases, V lost 4 bases, and 4 bases had no gene match. This CDR3 is CASSRASGATGELFF. The DNA for the CDR3 is TGCGCCAGCAGCCGGGCTAGCGGGGCCACCGGGGAGCTGTTTTTT.

The J gene is TRBJ2-3, the V gene TRBV7-2; 10 bases match TRBD2. Germline CDR1 reads SGHTA; CDR2 reads FQGNSA. The CDR3 has 15 residues. The V gene end was trimmed by 4 bases and the J gene end by 0 bases; junction bases not matched to a gene: 1. The CDR3, as DNA: TGTGCCAGCAGCTCACTAGCGGGGAGCACAGATACGCAGTATTTT. It translates to CASSSLAGSTDTQYF.

The chain uses TRBV2 and TRBJ2-7; 8 nucleotides align to TRBD2. V lost 7 bases to trimming and J lost 2 bases; unmatched junction nucleotides: 10. This CDR3 comprises 15 residues. Germline V gene data show CDR1 as SNHLY and CDR2 as FYNNEI. CDR3 amino acids: CASTKERGIAYEQYF. The CDR3 DNA reads TGTGCCAGCACCAAGGAGCGGGGGATCGCCTACGAGCAGTACTTC.

CDR3 sequence (DNA): TGCGCCAGCAGCGAACAGGGGAGCACTGAAGCTTTCTTT. It encodes CASSEQGSTEAFF. The chain is built from TRBV5-1 and TRBJ1-1, with TRBD1 matching 7 bases. The CDR3 sequence is 13 residues long. V shed 4 bases, J shed 4 bases, and the junction held 4 bases outside the gene matches. In germline, CDR1 is SGHRS, CDR2 YFSETQ. Together with reference TRBV5-1 and TRBJ1-1, the CDR3 gives the full variable domain: KAGVTQTPRYLIKTRGQQVTLSCSPISGHRSVSWYQQTPGQGLQFLFEYFSETQRNKGNFPGRFSGRQFSNSRSEMNVSTLELGDSALYLCASSEQGSTEAFFGQGTRLTVV.

The chain employs TRBV30 and TRBJ1-4; a possible D gene is TRBD1 (6 bases). CDR1 is GTSNPN, CDR2 SVGIG, per germline (reference sequence). V lost 1 base and J lost 0, with 9 bases in between. This CDR3 is built from 15 residues. CDR3: CAWSAGTTTNEKLFF. Here the CDR3 DNA reads TGTGCCTGGAGTGCCGGGACAACAACTAATGAAAAACTGTTTTTT. Full variable domain (remainder filled in from reference TRBV30 and TRBJ1-4): SQTIHQWPATLVQPVGSPLSLECTVEGTSNPNLYWYRQAAGRGLQLLFYSVGIGQISSEVPQNLSASRPQDRQFILSSKKLLLSDSGFYLCAWSAGTTTNEKLFFGSGTQLSVL.

This chain connects TRBV6-5 to TRBJ2-2, with unresolved D. This CDR3 spans 15 amino acids. The ends were cut back, 3 bases at V and 1 base at J, with 9 bases in the middle. Germline V gene sequence: CDR1 MNHEY, CDR2 SVGAGI. The CDR3 DNA sequence: TGTGCCAGCAGTTATCTTTTTGGGAACACCGGGGAGCTGTTTTTT. Its translation: CASSYLFGNTGELFF.

The chain carries TRBV4-1 and TRBJ1-2; 10 positions agree with TRBD1. The CDR3 consists of 15 residues. The germline CDR1 and CDR2 sequences are MGHRA and YSYEKL. Trimming removed 4 bases from V and 4 bases from J; junction bases left unmatched: 6. The CDR3 spells CASSRETGGPYGYTF. The DNA of the CDR3 is TGCGCCAGCAGCCGTGAGACAGGGGGCCCCTATGGCTACACCTTC.

This clone turned up a few times. The chain combines TRBV25-1 with TRBJ2-3; possible D gene TRBD2, 5 bases. The CDR3 spans 12 residues. The germline V gene encodes CDR1 MGHDK and CDR2 SYGVNS. V was cut by 8 bases and J by 7 bases, with 13 bases left in between. CDR3 nucleotide sequence: TGTGCCAGCCAAACCGAGGGCTATACGCAGTATTTT. As protein: CASQTEGYTQYF.